This TCR beta chain was recorded in a study of blood T cell repertoires in COVID-19. About the research overall: Samples taken during acute and convalescent COVID-19 were collected in the United States, Italy and Spain.

In the study's own analysis: For nucleated cells, counts were estimated from reference gene primer amplification. The repertoire was sequenced with immunoSEQ multiplex PCR; TCRdb's copy has only in-frame clones and lacks some. D and trimming come from the DNA, and the V and J calls and clone size come from that table. The sample shows about 110,000 clones, around 78% of them seen only once. The length of the CDR3 is 14 residues. Trimming removed 4 bases at V and 2 bases at J, with 12 bases between. Germline values: CDR1 MGHRA, CDR2 YSYEKL. The TCR was taken from a man at least 80 years old with COVID-19, enrolled during active disease. The source material was peripheral blood. The chain joins TRBV4-1 to TRBJ2-7; possible D gene TRBD1, 6 bases. This CDR3 reads CASSPRTDPYEQYF. The CDR3 nucleotides are TGCGCCAGCAGCCCACGGACAGACCCCTACGAGCAGTACTTC.